The 9 T cell receptor beta chains below were found in one sample sequenced in a study of blood T cells in healthy people across ages (dated by TCRdb to between 2014 and 2016). Library method: 5' RACE. Data came from an Illumina HiSeq 2500. A second PCR of roughly 6 to 12 cycles was performed with a sample-barcoded 5' primer and a J-beta primer mix. TCRdb redid the processing of the public reads, applying fastp at Q25 and MiXCR, and retained in-frame beta chains. Every CDR3 protein is listed once, alongside the most common genes and DNA of its rows. Within this sample are roughly 680,000 distinct CDR3 sequences, with around 52% of them counted one time only. Jointly, the top ten make up approximately 13% of the sample. The sequenced sample was blood. The source of these receptors is a woman over 75 in good health.

This chain links TRBV7-2 with TRBJ2-4; D is undetermined. Germline CDR1 SGHTA, CDR2 FQGNSA. The CDR3 covers 13 residues. V was cut by 5 bases and J by 4 bases, with 9 bases left in between. CDR3 loop: CASSPSRKNIQYF. CDR3 sequence (DNA): TGTGCCAGCAGCCCATCGAGGAAAAACATTCAGTACTTC.

This clonotype has at least ten counts. The chain combines TRBV27 with TRBJ2-1; the D gene is possibly TRBD2 (6 bases). This CDR3 comprises 13 residues. V lost 3 bases to trimming and J lost 10 bases, with 13 bases between them. Germline CDR1 is MNHEY and CDR2 is SMNVEV (reference sequence). The CDR3 DNA reads TGTGCCAGCAGTTTTCGGGACTTGGGCGAGCAGTTCTTC. It translates to CASSFRDLGEQFF.

This clonotype was detected many times. The rearrangement uses TRBV12-3 or TRBV12-4 and TRBJ1-5; a weak D match, TRBD1 (5 bases). V was pared by 5 bases and J by 4 bases, with 12 bases between. This CDR3 is 14 amino acids long. The CDR3 bases are TGTGCCAGCAGTCCCGGGGCCTTTAATCAGCCCCAGCATTTT. As protein: CASSPGAFNQPQHF.

This clonotype was seen a few times. J is TRBJ2-3 and V is TRBV11-1, with 12 nucleotides matching TRBD2. The V and J ends lost 5 bases and 4 bases, in that order; junction bases with no gene match: 4. The CDR3 has 15 residues. Germline values: CDR1 SGHAT, CDR2 FQDESV (reference sequence). CDR3 nucleotides: TGTGCCAGCAGCCCGGGGACTAGCGGGTCAGATACGCAGTATTTT. It is translated as CASSPGTSGSDTQYF.

The chain employs TRBV2 and TRBJ2-5; 12 bases align to TRBD2. Germline-derived CDR1 and CDR2 are SNHLY and FYNNEI. The CDR3 covers 14 residues. After removal of 5 bases from V and 5 bases from J, the junction contained 3 bases not matched to a gene. The CDR3 here is CASSRTSGDETQYF. DNA of the CDR3: TGTGCCAGCAGTAGGACTAGCGGGGATGAGACCCAGTACTTC.

The sample holds a few counts of this clonotype. The chain uses TRBV7-2 and TRBJ2-3; D unclear. V shed 5 bases and J shed 2 bases, with 8 bases lying between them. Germline V lookup: CDR1 SGHTA, CDR2 FQGNSA. The CDR3 is 13 amino acids. CDR3 amino acids: CASSLSTTDTQYF. The CDR3 nucleotides are TGTGCCAGCAGCCTTTCGACCACAGATACGCAGTATTTT. The full variable domain, in which reference TRBV7-2 and TRBJ2-3 provide the parts outside the CDR3, is GAGVSQSPSNKVTEKGKDVELRCDPISGHTALYWYRQSLGQGLEFLIYFQGNSAPDKSGLPSDRFSAERTGGSVSTLTIQRTQQEDSAVYLCASSLSTTDTQYFGPGTRLTVL.

This clonotype was seen many times. This sequence joins TRBV7-2 and TRBJ2-1; D gene ambiguous. Trimming pared 3 bases from V and 8 bases from J, leaving 5 bases between. This CDR3 is 11 amino acids long. Germline CDR1 and CDR2: SGHTA and FQGNSA. The CDR3 sequence: CASSFGHEQFF. The CDR3 DNA sequence: TGTGCCAGCAGCTTCGGACATGAGCAGTTCTTC.

The rearrangement links TRBV27 to TRBJ1-6; the D is unclear. This CDR3 region has 14 residues. The V gene's germline CDR1 is MNHEY and CDR2 SMNVEV (reference sequence). The V gene lost 2 bases and the J gene lost 7 bases, with 9 bases spanning the gap. For the CDR3, the DNA is TGTGCCAGCAGTTTAGCCGGGCCAAATTCACCCCTCCACTTT. Its translation: CASSLAGPNSPLHF.

V gene TRBV7-9 combines with J gene TRBJ1-5; 7 nucleotides line up with TRBD1. This CDR3 has 13 amino acids. In germline, CDR1 is SEHNR, CDR2 FQNEAQ (reference sequence). V lost 5 bases to trimming and J lost 7 bases; unmatched junction nucleotides: 5. The CDR3 DNA reads TGTGCCAGCAGCCGAATGGGACAGCAGCCCCAGCATTTT. Residues: CASSRMGQQPQHF.